This T cell receptor (beta chain) was identified in a study of identical twins. Study results and limitations: Within cord blood, abundant beta clonotypes carried fewer insertions, but memory repertoires showed no such trend. Zero-insertion analyses might be partly confounded by invariant T cells like MAIT and iNKT.

On this clonotype: Its matching antigen is unknown.

Germline values: CDR1 SGHAT, CDR2 FQNNGV. This CDR3 region has 16 residues. V was pared by 5 bases and J by 5 bases, with 10 bases of the junction left unmatched. Template switching created a universal primer site, and the cDNA included unique molecular identifiers. TCRdb re-called the 5' RACE reads through MiXCR, storing one row per CDR3 protein. Of 350,000 to 600,000 distinct CDR3 sequences listed, 13% to 15% are singletons. These same records also appear under a second study, on yellow fever vaccine responses in identical twins.

The clonotype was recovered from a woman between 18 and 29 years old in good health. The chain couples TRBV11-2 to TRBJ2-2, with TRBD1 matching 8 bases. Sequencing input: CD4+ T cells sorted from blood. CDR3 DNA: TGTGCCAGCAGCACCATAGGACAGGGTGGAACCGGGGAGCTGTTTTTT. Translated, it gives CASSTIGQGGTGELFF.